This TCR beta chain is from a study of cytomegalovirus exposure and HLA in healthy donors. Study-wide findings and caveats: In a later analysis, a genetic analysis reported fewer productive-TCR N-insertions in an Asian-associated ancestry cluster than the cohort average.

In the PCR, 60 Vbeta and 13 Jbeta primers were used. Authors' analysis steps: There were about 80 million unique TCR beta chains by a later count, and around 10 million of them were shared. The repertoire was sequenced with immunoSEQ multiplex PCR; TCRdb's copy has only in-frame clones and lacks some. The D gene and trimming were derived from the DNA, and the V and J assignments and clone size from that table. The table lists 120,000 to 150,000 clones, 75% to 90% of them singletons. There are a few counts of this clone. The antigen is undetermined. CDR3 length equals 15 residues. The V gene's germline CDR1 is SEHNR and CDR2 FQNEAQ (reference sequence). The V and J ends lost 5 bases and 5 bases respectively, with 18 bases between them.

The sample comprised PBMCs. The source of this sequence is a woman in her twenties or thirties in good health and CMV-seronegative. J is TRBJ1-1 and V is TRBV7-9; maybe TRBD1 (5 bases). The CDR3 spells CASSPLGGEGTEAFF. The CDR3 nucleotides are TGTGCCAGCAGCCCCCTTGGGGGGGAGGGGACTGAAGCTTTCTTT.